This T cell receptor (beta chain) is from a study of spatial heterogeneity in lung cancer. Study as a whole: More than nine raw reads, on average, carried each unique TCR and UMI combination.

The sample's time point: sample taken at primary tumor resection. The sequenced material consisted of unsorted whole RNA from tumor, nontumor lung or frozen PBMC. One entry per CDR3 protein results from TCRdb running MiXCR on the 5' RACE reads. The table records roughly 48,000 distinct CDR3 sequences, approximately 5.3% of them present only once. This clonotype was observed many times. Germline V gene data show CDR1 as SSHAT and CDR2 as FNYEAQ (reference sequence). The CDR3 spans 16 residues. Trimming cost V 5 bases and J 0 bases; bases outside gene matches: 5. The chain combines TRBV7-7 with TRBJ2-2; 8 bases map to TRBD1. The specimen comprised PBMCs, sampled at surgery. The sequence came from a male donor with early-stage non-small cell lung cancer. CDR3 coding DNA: TGTGCCAGCAGCCCAGGACAGGGAGCGAACACCGGGGAGCTGTTTTTT. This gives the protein CASSPGQGANTGELFF.